This T cell receptor beta chain derives from a study of T-cell reconstitution after alpha-beta-depleted transplantation in children (dated by TCRdb to the mid-2010s). A note on the overall study: Using TCR repertoire profiling, the study quantitatively followed how T-cell immune reconstitution unfolded in children after TCRalphabeta/CD19-depleted allogeneic hematopoietic cell transplantation.

V lost 0 bases and J lost 0 bases; the stretch between them is 6 bases long. The CDR3 starts with the cysteine, ends with the phenylalanine, and has 15 residues. Only the CDR3 DNA stays, 45 bases, in frame from base 1. CDR1 SSHAT and CDR2 FNYEAQ were looked up in the germline V gene (reference sequence). With regard to this clonotype: It has no known antigen specificity. Per-base qualities were not stored, and no clone one base away is much larger.

The library was made by PCR. Instrument used: Illumina HiSeq 2500. TCR libraries were prepared with molecular barcoding, using unique molecular identifiers to normalize TCRbeta repertoire quantification. Through fastp at Q25 and MiXCR, TCRdb rebuilt clones from the public reads, retaining in-frame beta chains. Rows merge per CDR3 protein into single entries with the most common DNA and genes. The sample table holds roughly 200,000 distinct CDR3 sequences, of which around 9.5% were seen once. The top ten clonotypes cover less than 8% of the sample. Sequenced material: PBMCs from the stem cell graft donor, taken from the stem cell graft. The TCR sequence derives from a human donor who donated a stem cell graft to a child with acute lymphoblastic leukemia. This chain is built from TRBV7-7 and TRBJ1-3, with no confidently assigned D gene. For the CDR3, the sequence is CASSLAVNSGNTIYF. Read as DNA, the sequence is TGTGCCAGCAGCTTAGCGGTTAACTCTGGAAACACCATATATTTT.